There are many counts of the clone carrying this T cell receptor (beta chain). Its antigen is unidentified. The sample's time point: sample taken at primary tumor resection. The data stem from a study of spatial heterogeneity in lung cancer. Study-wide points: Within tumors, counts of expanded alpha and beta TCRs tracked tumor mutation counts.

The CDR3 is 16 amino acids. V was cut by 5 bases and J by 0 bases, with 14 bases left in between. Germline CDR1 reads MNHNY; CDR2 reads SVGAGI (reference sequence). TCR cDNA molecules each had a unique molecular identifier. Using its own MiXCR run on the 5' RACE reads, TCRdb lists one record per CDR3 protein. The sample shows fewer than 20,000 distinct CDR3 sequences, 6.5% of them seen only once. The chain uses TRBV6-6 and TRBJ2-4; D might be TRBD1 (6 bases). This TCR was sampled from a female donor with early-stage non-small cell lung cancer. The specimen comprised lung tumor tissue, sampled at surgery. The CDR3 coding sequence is TGTGCCAGCAGTCCCAACAGGGATCTAGCCAAAAACATTCAGTACTTC. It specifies CASSPNRDLAKNIQYF.